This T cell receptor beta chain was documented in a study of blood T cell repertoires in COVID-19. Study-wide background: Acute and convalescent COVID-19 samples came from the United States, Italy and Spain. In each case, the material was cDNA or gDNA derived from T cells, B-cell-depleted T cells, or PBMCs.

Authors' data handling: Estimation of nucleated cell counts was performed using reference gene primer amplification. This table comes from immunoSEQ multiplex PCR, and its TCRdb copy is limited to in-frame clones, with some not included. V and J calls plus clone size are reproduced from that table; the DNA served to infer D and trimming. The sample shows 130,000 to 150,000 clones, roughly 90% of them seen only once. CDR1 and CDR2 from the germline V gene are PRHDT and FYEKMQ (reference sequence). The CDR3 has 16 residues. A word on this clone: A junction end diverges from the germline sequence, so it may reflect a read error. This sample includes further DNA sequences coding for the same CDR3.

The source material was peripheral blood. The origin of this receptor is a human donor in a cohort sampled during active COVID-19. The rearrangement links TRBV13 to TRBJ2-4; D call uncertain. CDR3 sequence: CASSLRLTLAKNIQYF. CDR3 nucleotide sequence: TGTGCCAGCAGCTTAAGACTGACCTTAGCCAAAAATATTCAGTACTTC.